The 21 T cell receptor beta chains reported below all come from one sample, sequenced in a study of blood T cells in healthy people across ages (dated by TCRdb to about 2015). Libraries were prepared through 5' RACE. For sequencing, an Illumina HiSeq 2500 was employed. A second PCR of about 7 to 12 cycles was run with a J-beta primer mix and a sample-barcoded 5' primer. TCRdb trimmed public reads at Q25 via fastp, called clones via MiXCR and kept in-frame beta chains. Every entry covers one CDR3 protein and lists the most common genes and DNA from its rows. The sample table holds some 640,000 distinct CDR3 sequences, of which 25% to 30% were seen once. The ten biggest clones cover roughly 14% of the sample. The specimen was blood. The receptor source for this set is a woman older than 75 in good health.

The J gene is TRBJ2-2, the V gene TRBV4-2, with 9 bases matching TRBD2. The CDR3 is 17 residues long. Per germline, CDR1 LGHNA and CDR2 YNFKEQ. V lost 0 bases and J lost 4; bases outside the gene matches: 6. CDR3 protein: CASSQDGTSRFTGELFF. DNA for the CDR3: TGTGCCAGCAGCCAAGATGGGACTAGCAGGTTCACCGGGGAGCTGTTTTTT.

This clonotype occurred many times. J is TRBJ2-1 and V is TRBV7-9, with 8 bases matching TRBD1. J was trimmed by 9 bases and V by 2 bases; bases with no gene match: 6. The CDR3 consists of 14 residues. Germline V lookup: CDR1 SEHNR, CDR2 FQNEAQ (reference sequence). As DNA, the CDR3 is TGTGCCAGCAGCTTACGGACAGGGCCGGGTGAGCAGTTCTTC. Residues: CASSLRTGPGEQFF. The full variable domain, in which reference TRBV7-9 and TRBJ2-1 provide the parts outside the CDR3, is DTGVSQNPRHKITKRGQNVTFRCDPISEHNRLYWYRQTLGQGPEFLTYFQNEAQLEKSRLLSDRFSAERPKGSFSTLEIQRTEQGDSAMYLCASSLRTGPGEQFFGPGTRLTVL.

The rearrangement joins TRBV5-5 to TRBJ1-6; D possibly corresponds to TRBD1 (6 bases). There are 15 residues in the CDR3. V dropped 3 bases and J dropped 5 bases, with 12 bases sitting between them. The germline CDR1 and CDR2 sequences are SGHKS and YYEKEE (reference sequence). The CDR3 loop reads CASSSIQGHNSPLHF. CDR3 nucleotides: TGTGCCAGCAGCTCAATACAGGGCCATAATTCACCCCTCCACTTT.

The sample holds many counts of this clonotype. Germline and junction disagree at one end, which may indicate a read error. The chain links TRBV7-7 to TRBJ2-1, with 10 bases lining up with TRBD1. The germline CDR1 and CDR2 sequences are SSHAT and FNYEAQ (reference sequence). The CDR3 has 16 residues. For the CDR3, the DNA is TGTGCTAGCAGCTTCCTATGGGACAGGGGCAGGAATGAGCAGTTCTTC. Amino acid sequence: CASSFLWDRGRNEQFF.

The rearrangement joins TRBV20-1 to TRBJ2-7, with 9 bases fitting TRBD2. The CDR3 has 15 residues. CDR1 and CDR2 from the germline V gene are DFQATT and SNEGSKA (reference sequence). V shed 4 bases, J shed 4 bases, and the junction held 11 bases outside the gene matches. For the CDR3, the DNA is TGCAGTGCTACGGGGGGCGGGAGGGCAGCGTACGAGCAGTACTTC. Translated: CSATGGGRAAYEQYF.

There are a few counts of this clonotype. In nucleotides, the CDR3 is TGTGCCAGCAGCTTAGAGGCTAAGGCGCATGGCTACACCTTC. Residues: CASSLEAKAHGYTF. This chain links TRBV7-9 with TRBJ1-2; unclear D gene. Per the germline V gene, CDR1 is SEHNR and CDR2 is FQNEAQ (reference sequence). V was shortened by 1 base and J by 6 bases, with 12 bases between the two germline ends. The CDR3 extends over 14 amino acids.

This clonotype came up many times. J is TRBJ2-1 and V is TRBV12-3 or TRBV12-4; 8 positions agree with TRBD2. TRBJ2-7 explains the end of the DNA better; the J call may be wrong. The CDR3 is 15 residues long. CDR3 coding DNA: TGTGCCAGCAGTTTAGGCGGGGGGCCCTACAATGAGCAGTACTTC. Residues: CASSLGGGPYNEQYF.

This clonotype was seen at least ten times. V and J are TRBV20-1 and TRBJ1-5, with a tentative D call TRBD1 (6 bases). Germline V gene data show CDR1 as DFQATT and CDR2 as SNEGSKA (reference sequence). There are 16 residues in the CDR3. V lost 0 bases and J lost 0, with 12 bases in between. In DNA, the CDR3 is TGCAGTGCTAGAGACGGACAGCCCTATAGCAATCAGCCCCAGCATTTT. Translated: CSARDGQPYSNQPQHF.

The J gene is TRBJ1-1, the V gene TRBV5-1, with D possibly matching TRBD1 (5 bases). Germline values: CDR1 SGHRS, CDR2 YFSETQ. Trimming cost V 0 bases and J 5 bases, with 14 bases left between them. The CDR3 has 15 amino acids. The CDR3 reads CASSLGTGGLTEAFF. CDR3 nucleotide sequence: TGCGCCAGCAGCTTGGGTACCGGGGGGTTGACTGAAGCTTTCTTT.

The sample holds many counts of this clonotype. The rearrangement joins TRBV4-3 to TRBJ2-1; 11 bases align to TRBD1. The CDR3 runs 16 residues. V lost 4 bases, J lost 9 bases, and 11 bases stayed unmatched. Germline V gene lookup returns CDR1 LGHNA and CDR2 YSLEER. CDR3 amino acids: CASSLLGQGAKGEQFF. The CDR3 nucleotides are TGCGCCAGCAGCCTCCTTGGACAGGGGGCGAAGGGTGAGCAGTTCTTC.

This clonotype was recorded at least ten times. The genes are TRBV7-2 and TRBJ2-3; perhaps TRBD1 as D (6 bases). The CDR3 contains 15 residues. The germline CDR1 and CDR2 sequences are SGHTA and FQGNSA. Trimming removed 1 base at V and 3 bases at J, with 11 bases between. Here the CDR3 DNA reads TGTGCCAGCAGCTTAGAGGGGGTCCGAACAGATACGCAGTATTTT. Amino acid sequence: CASSLEGVRTDTQYF.

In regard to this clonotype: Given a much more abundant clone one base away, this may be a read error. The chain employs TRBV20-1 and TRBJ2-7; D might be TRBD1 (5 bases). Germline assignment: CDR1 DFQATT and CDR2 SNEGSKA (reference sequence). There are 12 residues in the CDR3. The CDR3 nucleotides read TGCAGGGCTAGATACCAGGGCTACGAGCAGTACTTC. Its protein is CRARYQGYEQYF.

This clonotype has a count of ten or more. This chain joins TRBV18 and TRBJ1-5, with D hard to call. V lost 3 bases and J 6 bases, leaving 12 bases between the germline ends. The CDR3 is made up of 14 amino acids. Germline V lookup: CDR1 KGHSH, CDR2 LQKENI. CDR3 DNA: TGTGCCAGCTCACCCGGAGTCACCGGTCAGCCCCAGCATTTT. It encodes CASSPGVTGQPQHF.

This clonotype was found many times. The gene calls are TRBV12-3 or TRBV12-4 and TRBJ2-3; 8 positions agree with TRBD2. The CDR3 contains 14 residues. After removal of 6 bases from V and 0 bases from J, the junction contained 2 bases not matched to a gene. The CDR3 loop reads CASRRGASTDTQYF. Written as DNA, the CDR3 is TGTGCCAGCAGGCGGGGGGCTAGCACAGATACGCAGTATTTT.

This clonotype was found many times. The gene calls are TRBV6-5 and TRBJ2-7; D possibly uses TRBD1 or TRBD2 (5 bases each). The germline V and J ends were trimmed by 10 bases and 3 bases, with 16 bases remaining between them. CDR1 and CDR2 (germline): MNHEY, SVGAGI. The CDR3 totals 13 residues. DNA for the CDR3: TGTGCCACCAGGGTTGAGGGGCGCTACGAGCAGTACTTC. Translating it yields CATRVEGRYEQYF.

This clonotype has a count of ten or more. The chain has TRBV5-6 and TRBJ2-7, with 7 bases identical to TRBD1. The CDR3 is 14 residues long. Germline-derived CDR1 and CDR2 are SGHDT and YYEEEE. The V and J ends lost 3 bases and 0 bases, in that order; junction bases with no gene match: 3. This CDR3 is CASSSQGNSYEQYF. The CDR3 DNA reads TGTGCCAGCAGCTCACAGGGGAACTCCTACGAGCAGTACTTC.

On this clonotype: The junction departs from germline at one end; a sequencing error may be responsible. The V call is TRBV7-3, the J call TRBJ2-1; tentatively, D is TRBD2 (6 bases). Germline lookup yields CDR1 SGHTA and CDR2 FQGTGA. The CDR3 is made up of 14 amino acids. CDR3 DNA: TGTGCCAACAGCTTAACTCCCTTAGCGGAGACCCAGTTCTTC. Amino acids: CANSLTPLAETQFF.

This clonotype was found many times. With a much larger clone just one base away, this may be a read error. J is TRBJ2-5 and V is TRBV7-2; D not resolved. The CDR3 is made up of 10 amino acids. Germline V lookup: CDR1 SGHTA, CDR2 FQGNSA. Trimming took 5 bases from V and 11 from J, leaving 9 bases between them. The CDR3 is CASSHNEQYF. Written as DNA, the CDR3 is TGTGCCAGCAGCCACAATGAGCAGTACTTC.

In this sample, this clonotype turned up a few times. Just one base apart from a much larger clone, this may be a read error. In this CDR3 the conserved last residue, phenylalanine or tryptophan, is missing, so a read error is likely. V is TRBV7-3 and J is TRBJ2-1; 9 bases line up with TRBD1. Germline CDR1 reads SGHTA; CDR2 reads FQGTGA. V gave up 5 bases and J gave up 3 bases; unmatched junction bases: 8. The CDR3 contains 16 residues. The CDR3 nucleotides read TGTGCCAGCAGCCCTCCACAGGGGGCGGTCTACAATGAGCAGTTCTGC. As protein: CASSPPQGAVYNEQFC.

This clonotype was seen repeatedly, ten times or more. CDR3 sequence: CSAYRKEGVGYTF. The CDR3 DNA is TGCAGTGCCTATAGAAAGGAAGGAGTGGGCTACACCTTC. J is TRBJ1-2 and V is TRBV20-1; no clear D. The CDR3 extends over 13 amino acids. Germline V gene sequence: CDR1 DFQATT, CDR2 SNEGSKA (reference sequence). V gave up 6 bases and J gave up 8 bases, with 19 bases separating them.

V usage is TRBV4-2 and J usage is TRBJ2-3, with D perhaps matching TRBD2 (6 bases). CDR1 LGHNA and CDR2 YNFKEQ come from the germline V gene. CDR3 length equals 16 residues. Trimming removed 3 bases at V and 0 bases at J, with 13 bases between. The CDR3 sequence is CASSQSEGASTDTQYF. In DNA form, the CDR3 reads TGTGCCAGCAGCCAGTCGGAGGGAGCTAGCACAGATACGCAGTATTTT.